This TCR beta chain was profiled in a study of blood T cell repertoires in COVID-19. Study-level background: Samples came from the United States, Italy and Spain, spanning acute and convalescent COVID-19. From T cells, B-cell-depleted T cells, or PBMCs came the material, which was cDNA or gDNA.

Trimming removed 4 bases from V and 0 bases from J; junction bases left unmatched: 5. This CDR3 spans 16 amino acids. Per germline, CDR1 LGHDT and CDR2 YNNKEL (reference sequence). The protocol was immunoSEQ multiplex PCR, while the TCRdb copy is restricted to in-frame clones and leaves out a portion. The sample contains about 270,000 clones, less than 85% of which appear only once. V usage is TRBV3-1 (or the pseudogene TRBV3-2) and J usage is TRBJ2-2; 7 bases agree with TRBD1. The sequence derives from a human donor with COVID-19, enrolled during active disease. The donor label of this sample is uncertain. Sequenced material: peripheral blood. As DNA, the CDR3 is TGTGCCAGCAGCCCCCGACAGGGAACGAACACCGGGGAGCTGTTTTTT. As protein: CASSPRQGTNTGELFF.